This T cell receptor beta chain was captured by sequencing in a study of CD8 T cells in ankylosing spondylitis (dated by TCRdb to 2016 to 2017). Notes on the research overall: The study profiled T cell receptor beta repertoires in healthy donors and ankylosing spondylitis patients to find disease-linked TCR variants. The full study cohort was made up of 25 ankylosing spondylitis patients and approximately 100 healthy donors. Peripheral blood samples were taken, and synovial fluid was additionally collected from ankylosing spondylitis patients. What the study reported, not specific to this receptor: A TCR beta motif made up of fewer than 10 highly homologous amino acid variants appeared to be characteristic of blood from ankylosing spondylitis patients. A CD8+ phenotype was shown by the disease-linked clones, which were found at relatively low frequencies in peripheral blood. Some of the motif variants had been reported before in the synovial fluid and blood of reactive arthritis patients, a finding that suggests common disease-initiation mechanisms. The disease-linked clones were reported as significantly enriched in matched synovial fluid samples from ankylosing spondylitis patients.

The V and J ends are trimmed by 1 base and 1 base, leaving 14 bases between them. Inclusive of the bounding cysteine and phenylalanine, the CDR3 is 17 residues long. This entry keeps only the CDR3 DNA: 51 bases, framed from base 1. CDR1 and CDR2 are drawn from the germline V gene: SGHNT, YENEEA. This clonotype has more than one count but fewer than ten. The target of this receptor is not known. No quality values exist for individual bases; no much larger clone is one base distant. TCRdb shows the sequencer as Illumina HiSeq 2500. Quantitative 5'-RACE with molecular barcodes was the method used to prepare the TCR beta libraries. In the source study's methods: Disease-linked TCR variants were identified with a new computational method built on a probabilistic model of VDJ rearrangement. In-frame beta chains were kept once TCRdb had trimmed the public reads at Q25 with fastp and called clones with MiXCR. Entries are consolidated by CDR3 protein sequence, retaining the most common genes and DNA. TCRdb, not the original authors, processed these V and J calls. This sample has about 100,000 distinct CDR3 sequences in its table, and around 10% of those were observed once. Together, the top ten hold roughly 5.6% of the sample.

The sequencing sample was made of blood, either unsorted or a sorted T cell fraction (not recorded which). The chain is encoded by TRBV11-3 joined to TRBJ2-1; TRBD1 is a weak D gene call, 6 bases matching. The source of this sequence is a male donor with ankylosing spondylitis or in good health (not recorded which). The CDR3 is CASSLAAWDTSYNEQFF. The sequenced DNA is TGTGCCAGCAGCTTAGCAGCTTGGGACACATCCTACAATGAGCAGTTCTTC.